The 6 T cell receptor beta chains below were found in one sample sequenced in a study of T cell changes during pregnancy in multiple sclerosis. TCRdb's table, derived via immunoSEQ multiplex PCR, lists solely in-frame clones and lacks some. This sample has just over 50,000 clones, with about nine tenths found just once. Source: CD4+ T cells from peripheral blood mononuclear cells, taken after pregnancy. The origin of the receptors is a female donor with multiple sclerosis, enrolled in a pregnancy study.

The chain has TRBV19 and TRBJ2-1, with no clear D. The CDR3 is made up of 13 amino acids. Germline loops: CDR1 LNHDA, CDR2 SQIVND (reference sequence). Trimming left V 7 bases short and J 9 bases short, with 16 bases between. As DNA, the CDR3 is TGTGCCAGTATTGACCACGTTGGGCTTGAGCAGTTCTTC. This codes for CASIDHVGLEQFF.

This chain links TRBV28 with TRBJ2-7, with no clear D. The germline V gene has CDR1 MDHEN and CDR2 SYDVKM. The CDR3 is made up of 15 amino acids. V lost 2 bases to trimming and J lost 1 base, with 12 bases between them. This CDR3 is CASSLLSLRSYEQYF. The CDR3 DNA follows: TGTGCCAGCAGTTTACTTTCGTTGCGTTCCTACGAGCAGTACTTC. Together with reference TRBV28 and TRBJ2-7, the CDR3 gives the full variable domain: DVKVTQSSRYLVKRTGEKVFLECVQDMDHENMFWYRQDPGLGLRLIYFSYDVKMKEKGDIPEGYSVSREKKERFSLILESASTNQTSMYLCASSLLSLRSYEQYFGPGTRLTVT.

This clone occurred a few times. The J gene is TRBJ2-7, the V gene TRBV7-9, with 8 bases that match TRBD2. This CDR3 has 15 residues. Germline V lookup: CDR1 SEHNR, CDR2 FQNEAQ (reference sequence). J was trimmed by 1 base and V by 6 bases; bases with no gene match: 8. The chain's CDR3 is CASRGSGSPSYEQYF. CDR3 in DNA: TGTGCCAGCAGAGGGAGCGGGAGCCCATCCTACGAGCAGTACTTC.

With regard to this clone: Within the sample, other DNA sequences also encode this same CDR3. The rearrangement joins TRBV7-3 to TRBJ2-7; 8 nucleotides line up with TRBD1. This CDR3 has 13 amino acids. Trimming at V came to 2 bases and at J to 6 bases, leaving 3 bases not matched to a gene. Germline V CDR1 and CDR2: SGHTA, FQGTGA. CDR3 protein: CASSLGQGGEQYF. The DNA of the CDR3 is TGTGCCAGCAGCTTAGGACAGGGCGGCGAGCAGTACTTC.

This clone showed up just a few times. V gene TRBV4-3 combines with J gene TRBJ2-5; D is uncertain. Trimming left V 3 bases short and J 5 bases short, with 13 bases between. Per the germline V gene, CDR1 is LGHNA and CDR2 is YSLEER. The length of the CDR3 is 14 residues. CDR3 sequence (DNA): TGCGCCAGCAGCCACGTAGCATTCGGGGAGACCCAGTACTTC. This codes for CASSHVAFGETQYF.

This clone appeared once. The chain is built from TRBV7-9 and TRBJ2-7; D possibly corresponds to TRBD2 (6 bases). Trimming stripped 5 bases from V and 0 bases from J, with 14 bases between. The CDR3 has 15 residues. The germline V gene encodes CDR1 SEHNR and CDR2 FQNEAQ (reference sequence). CDR3 sequence: CASSPRASDSYEQYF. Here the CDR3 DNA reads TGTGCCAGCAGCCCAAGGGCTAGCGACTCCTACGAGCAGTACTTC. The full variable domain, its missing parts supplied by reference TRBV7-9 and TRBJ2-7, is DTGVSQNPRHKITKRGQNVTFRCDPISEHNRLYWYRQTLGQGPEFLTYFQNEAQLEKSRLLSDRFSAERPKGSFSTLEIQRTEQGDSAMYLCASSPRASDSYEQYFGPGTRLTVT.